The next 4 T cell receptor beta chains were all read from a single sample in a study of graft-versus-host responses after intestinal transplantation (dated by TCRdb to about 2021). Antigen specificity for these receptors is unknown. Interpreted using the paper, the time point label stands for: cells obtained before transplantation from donor or recipient. Library preparation used the immunoSEQ multiplex PCR assay. Here the immuneACCESS table is served through TCRdb, limited to in-frame sequences with V and J called. Missing clones are a known gap in these copies; in checked studies unresolved V genes cover under half, and the rest lacks a known reason. The sample has 35,000 to 45,000 clones on record, about 95% of them singletons. The ten largest make up less than 0.25% of the sample. The sequencing used unstimulated CD8+ T cells sorted from spleen or lymph node cells, collected before transplant. The receptors were sampled from a human donor who was the organ donor for an intestinal transplant.

This chain uses TRBV4-3 with TRBJ1-6; possibly TRBD1 for D (6 bases). The germline V gene has CDR1 LGHNA and CDR2 YSLEER. Trimming stripped 0 bases from V and 8 bases from J, with 11 bases between. The CDR3 extends over 15 amino acids. DNA for the CDR3: TGCGCCAGCAGCCAAGATCGGGGGCGGGATTCACCCCTCCACTTT. As protein: CASSQDRGRDSPLHF.

Here the CDR3 reads CASSLSRSLNTEAFF. The CDR3 region has the DNA TGTGCCAGCAGTTTATCGAGGAGCCTGAACACTGAAGCTTTCTTT. The V and J genes are TRBV27 and TRBJ1-1; no firm D call. The germline CDR1 and CDR2 sequences are MNHEY and SMNVEV (reference sequence). The V and J ends lost 0 bases and 0 bases respectively, with 8 bases between them. The CDR3 extends over 15 amino acids.

The CDR3: CASSVSGGAIVEQFF. The CDR3 region has the DNA TGTGCCAGCAGCGTTAGCGGGGGGGCGATAGTTGAGCAGTTCTTC. The chain combines TRBV9 with TRBJ2-1; 11 bases align to TRBD2. This CDR3 region has 15 residues. V was clipped by 2 bases and J by 9 bases; unmatched bases: 7. The V gene's germline CDR1 is SGDLS and CDR2 YYNGEE.

The V and J genes are TRBV2 and TRBJ2-5; TRBD2 is a possible D gene (6 bases). The CDR3 loop spans 16 amino acids. V was pared by 8 bases and J by 7 bases, with 26 bases between. CDR1 and CDR2 (germline): SNHLY, FYNNEI. The CDR3, as DNA: TGTGCCAGCGCTCGGGGGTCCCAGACTAGTTACGGGACCCAGTACTTC. It yields the protein CASARGSQTSYGTQYF.